These T cell receptor beta chains were read from a single sample in a study of shared T cell receptors in the human thymus. Produced via immunoSEQ multiplex PCR; TCRdb's table is partial and in-frame only. This table holds roughly 710,000 clones, approximately 85% found once. This sample was shared with a second study, whose subject was human thymus T cells.

The source material was thymocytes. The receptors shown here come from a girl under three years old with a congenital heart defect. Both conserved end residues are part of each CDR3.

J: TRBJ2-7
V: TRBV5-1
CDR3: CASSKGLYSHSYEQYF

J: TRBJ1-2
V: TRBV7-9
CDR3: CASSPDDPWGVYGYTF

J: TRBJ2-1
V: TRBV7-2
CDR3: CASSLVRKTSPNYNEQFF

J: TRBJ1-5
V: TRBV4-3
CDR3: CATSKMWTGAYSNQPQHF

J: TRBJ2-1
V: TRBV27
CDR3: CASTFSPVPYNEQFF

J: TRBJ2-7
V: TRBV12-5
CDR3: CASGLRQASYEQYF

J: TRBJ2-5
V: TRBV7-9
CDR3: CASTSSEVETQYF

J: TRBJ1-1
V: TRBV5-5
CDR3: CASPGGGNTEAFF

J: TRBJ1-2
V: TRBV11-2
CDR3: CASSLGGGAEDSVRGYTF

J: TRBJ1-2
V: TRBV25-1
CDR3: CASRGPDGNYGYTF

J: TRBJ1-3
V: TRBV25-1
CDR3: CASSEGNRTSGNTIYF

J: TRBJ2-7
V: TRBV7-9
CDR3: CASSPDSGQVSYEQYF

J: TRBJ1-3
V: TRBV5-1
CDR3: CASSSEGDSSGNTIYF

J: TRBJ1-5
V: TRBV2
CDR3: CASSEQGQGQVQPQHF

J: TRBJ2-7
V: TRBV9
CDR3: CASSAGQTGVFYEQYF

J: TRBJ1-5
V: TRBV5-6
CDR3: CASSQGPGAQPQHF

J: TRBJ1-2
V: TRBV15
CDR3: CATSRDRQGRGYTF

J: TRBJ1-2
V: TRBV5-1
CDR3: CASSSTGQIYGYTF

J: TRBJ2-1
V: TRBV5-1
CDR3: CASSDWSGRGEQFF

J: TRBJ2-7
V: TRBV6-4
CDR3: CASRTGDRTYEQYF

J: TRBJ1-2
V: TRBV19
CDR3: CASSISGGHGYTF

J: TRBJ1-2
V: TRBV7-6
CDR3: CASSFQGSDYGYTF

J: TRBJ1-2
V: TRBV9
CDR3: CASSVTGQGTGYTF

J: TRBJ1-3
V: TRBV4-1
CDR3: CASSQEPASGNTIYF

J: TRBJ1-2
V: TRBV18
CDR3: CASSPRGDRLDHNYGYTF

J: TRBJ1-2
V: TRBV28
CDR3: CASRLLRQGAPAYGYTF

J: TRBJ2-1
V: TRBV7-9
CDR3: CASSLSGSGFDEQFF

J: TRBJ2-1
V: TRBV7-2
CDR3: CASSLEASGGFSYNEQFF

J: TRBJ1-6
V: TRBV11-2
CDR3: CASSLVAGTAYNSPLHF

J: TRBJ1-1
V: TRBV7-2
CDR3: CASSSRSTGGGARTEAFF

J: TRBJ1-1
V: TRBV5-1
CDR3: CASSSTGAAEAFF

J: TRBJ1-2
V: TRBV29-1
CDR3: CSVGEVEGGYTF

J: TRBJ1-5
V: TRBV7-8
CDR3: CASSVNRDRKSLLGNQPQHF

J: TRBJ2-6
V: TRBV19
CDR3: CASSSDRSSGANVLTF

J: TRBJ1-1
V: TRBV19
CDR3: CASSGTDNTEAFF

J: TRBJ1-1
V: TRBV7-7
CDR3: CASSLHQNTEAFF

J: TRBJ1-4
V: TRBV7-8
CDR3: CASSFVGADDEKLFF

J: TRBJ1-5
V: TRBV7-2
CDR3: CASSFYQPGLKNQPQHF

J: TRBJ1-5
V: TRBV5-4
CDR3: CASSPGRGGGQPQHF

J: TRBJ1-1
V: TRBV9
CDR3: CASSAQGSGHTEAFF

J: TRBJ2-7
V: TRBV7-9
CDR3: CASSLEGEYEQYF

J: TRBJ2-1
V: TRBV7-9
CDR3: CASSRAGGAYNEQFF

J: TRBJ1-5
V: TRBV19
CDR3: CASSTRGQGSQPQHF

J: TRBJ2-3
V: TRBV5-1
CDR3: CASSLNYRTDTQYF

J: TRBJ2-5
V: TRBV29-1
CDR3: CSVDRGPKQETQYF

J: TRBJ1-1
V: TRBV7-4
CDR3: CASSRRVNTEAFF

J: TRBJ1-2
V: TRBV5-6
CDR3: CASSSYPPLGAAYGYTF

J: TRBJ2-1
V: TRBV6-6
CDR3: CASSPRDNEQFF

J: TRBJ2-1
V: TRBV7-2
CDR3: CASTGTSQGNEQFF

J: TRBJ1-2
V: TRBV4-1
CDR3: CASSQAGYGYTF

J: TRBJ1-1
V: TRBV4-1
CDR3: CASRPFTGNTEAFF

J: TRBJ2-5
V: TRBV7-7
CDR3: CASSSRGEGTQYF